This is a list of T cell receptor beta chains from one sample in a study of blood T cell repertoires in COVID-19. The repertoire was sequenced with immunoSEQ multiplex PCR; TCRdb's copy has only in-frame clones and lacks some. The sample includes around 350,000 clones, roughly 86% seen only once; the top ten take about 3%. The sequenced sample consisted of peripheral blood. The receptors were sampled from a human donor in a cohort sampled during active COVID-19. Each CDR3 is given with its conserved first and last residue. A D gene is named only where the DNA matches it firmly. Only some rows state a clone size, as once, few, many or a class for expanded clones.

abundance: -
d_gene: -
v_gene: TRBV4-1
j_gene: TRBJ2-3
CDR3nt: TGCGCCAGCAGCCAAGTCCTAAGTCATCTTTTAGATACGCAGTATTTT
CDR3aa: CASSQVLSHLLDTQYF

abundance: -
d_gene: -
v_gene: TRBV29-1
j_gene: TRBJ2-1
CDR3nt: TGCAGCGTTGAACTCCCAGGGGCTGAGCAGTTCTTC
CDR3aa: CSVELPGAEQFF

abundance: -
d_gene: -
v_gene: TRBV10-2
j_gene: TRBJ1-2
CDR3nt: TGCGCCAGCAGTGAGACGCGGGGGACCGGCTACACCTTC
CDR3aa: CASSETRGTGYTF

abundance: -
d_gene: -
v_gene: TRBV7-2
j_gene: TRBJ1-3
CDR3nt: TGTGCCAGCAGCTTAGGCGCGGGGGTGATGACTTCTGGAAACACCATATATTTT
CDR3aa: CASSLGAGVMTSGNTIYF

abundance: -
d_gene: TRBD2
v_gene: TRBV11-2
j_gene: TRBJ2-7
CDR3nt: TGTGCCAGCAGCTTGGGCCCGGGACTAGCGGGAATTAGGGAGCAGTACTTC
CDR3aa: CASSLGPGLAGIREQYF

abundance: -
d_gene: -
v_gene: TRBV20-1
j_gene: TRBJ2-5
CDR3nt: TGCAGTGCTAGTGAACCCCTAAAAGAGACCCAGTACTTC
CDR3aa: CSASEPLKETQYF

abundance: few
d_gene: -
v_gene: TRBV4-1
j_gene: TRBJ2-1
CDR3nt: TGCGCCAGCAGCCAAAGAGGTGATGAGCAGTTCTTC
CDR3aa: CASSQRGDEQFF

abundance: -
d_gene: TRBD2
v_gene: TRBV9
j_gene: TRBJ2-3
CDR3nt: TGTGCCAGCAGCTTAGCGGGGGGGCGCGCAGATACGCAGTATTTT
CDR3aa: CASSLAGGRADTQYF

abundance: few
d_gene: TRBD1
v_gene: TRBV30
j_gene: TRBJ1-2
CDR3nt: TGTGCCTGGGGGACAGCCACTAACTATGGCTACACCTTC
CDR3aa: CAWGTATNYGYTF

abundance: -
d_gene: -
v_gene: TRBV18
j_gene: TRBJ1-6
CDR3nt: TGTGCCAGCTCATCCGACGGGGGGAATTCACCCCTCCACTTT
CDR3aa: CASSSDGGNSPLHF

abundance: -
d_gene: -
v_gene: TRBV27
j_gene: TRBJ2-7
CDR3nt: TGTGCCAGCAGTCCCCGGGGGAGCTCCTACGAGCAGTACTTC
CDR3aa: CASSPRGSSYEQYF

abundance: -
d_gene: -
v_gene: TRBV9
j_gene: TRBJ2-3
CDR3nt: TGTGCCAGCAGCGTGGAGGGAGATACGCAGTATTTT
CDR3aa: CASSVEGDTQYF

abundance: -
d_gene: -
v_gene: TRBV7-9
j_gene: TRBJ2-7
CDR3nt: TGTGCCAGCAGCTTAGCTTCGGGGGAGCAGTACTTC
CDR3aa: CASSLASGEQYF

abundance: -
d_gene: TRBD1
v_gene: TRBV2
j_gene: TRBJ1-6
CDR3nt: TGTGCCAGCGGGACAGAGGGAAATTCACCCCTCCACTTT
CDR3aa: CASGTEGNSPLHF

abundance: -
d_gene: -
v_gene: TRBV4-1
j_gene: TRBJ1-2
CDR3nt: TGCGCCAGCAGCCTCGGAAGACTCTCCGACAGGCGGTATGGCTACACCTTC
CDR3aa: CASSLGRLSDRRYGYTF

abundance: -
d_gene: TRBD2
v_gene: TRBV5-4
j_gene: TRBJ2-7
CDR3nt: TGTGCCAGCAGCCGGGATGTTAGCGGGAGATACGAGCAGTACTTC
CDR3aa: CASSRDVSGRYEQYF

abundance: -
d_gene: TRBD1
v_gene: TRBV28
j_gene: TRBJ2-2
CDR3nt: TGTGCCAGCAGTTTCGGGGACAGGGACACCGGGGAGCTGTTTTTT
CDR3aa: CASSFGDRDTGELFF

abundance: once
d_gene: TRBD2
v_gene: TRBV30
j_gene: TRBJ2-5
CDR3nt: TGTGCCTGCGCCCCACTAGCGGAGGCCCAGTACTTC
CDR3aa: CACAPLAEAQYF

abundance: once
d_gene: -
v_gene: TRBV2
j_gene: TRBJ1-5
CDR3nt: TGTGCCAGCAGGGTCGGCGACTGGAGGGGTCAGCCCCAGCATTTT
CDR3aa: CASRVGDWRGQPQHF

abundance: -
d_gene: -
v_gene: TRBV2
j_gene: TRBJ2-7
CDR3nt: TGTGCCAGCAGTGAAGGAAGGGGAATCTACGAGCAGTACTTC
CDR3aa: CASSEGRGIYEQYF

abundance: -
d_gene: -
v_gene: TRBV7-2
j_gene: TRBJ2-3
CDR3nt: TGTGCCAGCAGCTTAGCCGGAGTGCGCACAGATACGCAGTATTTT
CDR3aa: CASSLAGVRTDTQYF

abundance: -
d_gene: -
v_gene: TRBV6-6
j_gene: TRBJ1-1
CDR3nt: TGTGCCAGCAGTACTAGGGAGGCCACTGAAGCTTTCTTT
CDR3aa: CASSTREATEAFF

abundance: -
d_gene: -
v_gene: TRBV6-1
j_gene: TRBJ1-3
CDR3nt: TGTGCCAGCAGTGGTAGTGAACCTATCTCTGGAAACACCATATATTTT
CDR3aa: CASSGSEPISGNTIYF

abundance: -
d_gene: -
v_gene: TRBV10-3
j_gene: TRBJ2-5
CDR3nt: TGTGCCATCAGTGAGTCTACAGGGTCCCGACAAGAGACCCAGTACTTC
CDR3aa: CAISESTGSRQETQYF

abundance: -
d_gene: -
v_gene: TRBV15
j_gene: TRBJ1-4
CDR3nt: TGTGCCACCAGCACCATCTTCCGGGGTTTGGGGAAACTGTTTTTT
CDR3aa: CATSTIFRGLGKLFF

abundance: -
d_gene: TRBD2
v_gene: TRBV7-2
j_gene: TRBJ2-7
CDR3nt: TGTGCCAGCAGCCCGGGACTAGCGGGAACGGACGAGCAGTACTTC
CDR3aa: CASSPGLAGTDEQYF